This T cell receptor beta chain was captured in a study of blood T cell repertoires in COVID-19. On the study more broadly: PBMCs, B-cell-depleted T cells, or T cells provided the cDNA or gDNA that made up the material.

The Seattle site enrolled patients during active infection and followed them longitudinally. The V gene's germline CDR1 is SNHLY and CDR2 FYNNEI. This CDR3 region has 13 residues. The V end lost 8 bases, the J end lost 2 bases, and 13 bases lay between the germline ends. Authors' methods: Reference gene primer amplification in the assay estimated nucleated cell counts. Using immunoSEQ multiplex PCR, the repertoire was profiled, and TCRdb retains in-frame clones only, with some absent. The V and J calls and the clone size are those of that table, but D and trimming were determined from the DNA. The sample consists of about 310,000 clones, around 90% of them appearing once.

The receptor was isolated from a woman aged 40 to 49 with COVID-19, enrolled during active disease. Sequenced input: peripheral blood. The rearrangement joins TRBV2 to TRBJ2-7; tentative D call: TRBD1 (6 bases). The CDR3 sequence is CASLPGQAYEQYF. CDR3 DNA sequence: TGTGCCAGCCTACCGGGACAAGCCTACGAGCAGTACTTC. The full variable domain, in which reference TRBV2 and TRBJ2-7 provide the parts outside the CDR3, is EPEVTQTPSHQVTQMGQEVILRCVPISNHLYFYWYRQILGQKVEFLVSFYNNEISEKSEIFDDQFSVERPDGSNFTLKIRSTKLEDSAMYFCASLPGQAYEQYFGPGTRLTVT.